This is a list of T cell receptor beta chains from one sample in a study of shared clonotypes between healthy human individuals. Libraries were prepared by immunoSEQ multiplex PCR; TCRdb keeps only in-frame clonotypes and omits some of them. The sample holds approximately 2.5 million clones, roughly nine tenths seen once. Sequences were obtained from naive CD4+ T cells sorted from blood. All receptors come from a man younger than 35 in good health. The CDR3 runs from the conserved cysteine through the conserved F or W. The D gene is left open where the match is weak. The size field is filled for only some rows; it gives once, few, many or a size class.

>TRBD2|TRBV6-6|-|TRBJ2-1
CASRPAGSYNEQFF
TGTGCCAGCAGGCCAGCGGGGTCATACAATGAGCAGTTCTTC
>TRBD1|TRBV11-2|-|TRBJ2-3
CASSRRDRGSDTQYF
TGTGCCAGCAGCCGCCGGGACAGGGGGTCAGATACGCAGTATTTT
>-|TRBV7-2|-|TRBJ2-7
CASSPAREQYF
TGTGCCAGCAGCCCCGCTCGAGAGCAGTACTTC
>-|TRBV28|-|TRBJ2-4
CASSLFGVGAKNIQYF
TGTGCCAGCAGTTTATTTGGGGTGGGGGCCAAAAACATTCAGTACTTC
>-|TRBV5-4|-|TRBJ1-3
CASSIGQASSGNTIYF
TGTGCCAGCAGCATAGGACAAGCAAGCTCTGGAAACACCATATATTTT
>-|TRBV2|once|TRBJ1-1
CASSPQGGGTEAFF
TGTGCCAGCAGTCCACAGGGAGGGGGCACTGAAGCTTTCTTT
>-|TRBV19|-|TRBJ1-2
CASSISWQGANYGYTF
TGTGCCAGTAGTATATCCTGGCAGGGAGCGAACTATGGCTACACCTTC
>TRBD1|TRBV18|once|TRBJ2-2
CASSPLGQGASGELFF
TGTGCCAGCTCACCGCTAGGACAGGGGGCTTCCGGGGAGCTGTTTTTT
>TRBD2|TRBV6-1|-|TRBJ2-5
CASRRSGSAETQYF
TGTGCCAGCAGACGAAGCGGGAGTGCGGAGACCCAGTACTTC
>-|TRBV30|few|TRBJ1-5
CAWSVSPEMPQHF
TGTGCCTGGAGTGTATCCCCCGAGATGCCCCAGCATTTT
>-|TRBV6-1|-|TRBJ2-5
CASSEATQYF
TGTGCCAGCAGTGAAGCCACCCAGTACTTC
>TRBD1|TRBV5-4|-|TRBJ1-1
CASRPGGRLSMNTEAFF
TGTGCCAGCAGGCCAGGGGGGAGGTTGAGTATGAACACTGAAGCTTTCTTT
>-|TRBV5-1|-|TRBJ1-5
CASSLEGVFNQPQHF
TGCGCCAGCAGCTTGGAGGGGGTGTTCAATCAGCCCCAGCATTTT
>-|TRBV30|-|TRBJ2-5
CAYNRDRGETQYF
TGTGCCTACAACAGGGATCGAGGAGAGACCCAGTACTTC
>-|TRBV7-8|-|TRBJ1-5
CASSLLGDPYSNQPQHF
TGTGCCAGCAGCTTACTTGGGGACCCTTATAGCAATCAGCCCCAGCATTTT
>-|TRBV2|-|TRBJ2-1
CASSSEGLNYNEQFF
TGTGCCAGCAGTAGCGAAGGACTTAACTACAATGAGCAGTTCTTC
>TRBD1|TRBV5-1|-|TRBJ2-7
CASSLGTGGGEQYF
TGCGCCAGCAGCTTAGGGACAGGGGGAGGCGAGCAGTACTTC
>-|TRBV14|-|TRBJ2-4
CASSLASAKNIQYF
TGTGCCAGCAGCCTAGCATCAGCCAAAAACATTCAGTACTTC
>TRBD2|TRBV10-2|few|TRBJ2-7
CASSESKGLAGVF
TGCGCCAGCAGTGAGTCGAAGGGACTAGCGGGAGTATTC
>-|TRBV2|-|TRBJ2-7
CASSESGQLFF
TGTGCCAGCAGTGAGTCCGGACAGCTTTTTTTC
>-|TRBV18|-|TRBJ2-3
CASSPPGRFSTDTQYF
TGTGCCAGCTCACCACCTGGCCGGTTTAGCACAGATACGCAGTATTTT
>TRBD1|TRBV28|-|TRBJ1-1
CASVSPGGNTEAFF
TGTGCCAGCGTTTCCCCAGGGGGGAACACTGAAGCTTTCTTT
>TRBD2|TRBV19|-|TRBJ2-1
CASSIPGLAGATYNEQFF
TGTGCCAGTAGTATACCGGGACTAGCGGGGGCGACCTACAATGAGCAGTTCTTC
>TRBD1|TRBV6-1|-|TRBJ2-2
CATGQGGTGELFF
TGTGCCACGGGACAGGGCGGAACCGGGGAGCTGTTTTTT
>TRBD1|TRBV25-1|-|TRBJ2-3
CASRVGQGALVTQYF
TGTGCCAGCAGGGTAGGGCAGGGGGCGCTTGTAACGCAGTATTTT
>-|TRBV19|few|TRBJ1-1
CASSNARTNTEAFF
TGTGCCAGTAGTAATGCCAGGACGAACACTGAAGCTTTCTTT
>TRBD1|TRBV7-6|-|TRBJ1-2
CASSLRTGGFSGNYGYTF
TGTGCCAGCAGCTTAAGGACAGGGGGCTTCTCCGGCAACTATGGCTACACCTTC
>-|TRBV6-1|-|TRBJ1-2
CASTEVPGTYGYTF
TGTGCCAGCACCGAAGTCCCAGGAACCTATGGCTACACCTTC
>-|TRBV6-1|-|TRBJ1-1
CASSVKPGDTEAFF
TGTGCCAGCAGTGTCAAGCCAGGGGACACTGAAGCTTTCTTT
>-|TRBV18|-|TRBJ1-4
CASSPTGLNEKLFF
TGTGCCAGCTCACCCACAGGGCTGAATGAAAAACTGTTTTTT
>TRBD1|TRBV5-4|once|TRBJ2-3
CASSGGTGRTDTQYF
TGTGCCAGCAGCGGGGGGACAGGGCGCACAGATACGCAGTATTTT
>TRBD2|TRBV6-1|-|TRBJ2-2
CASKPGGNTGELFF
TGTGCCAGCAAACCGGGAGGAAACACCGGGGAGCTGTTTTTT
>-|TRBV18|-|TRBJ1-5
CASSQGGGNQPQHF
TGTGCCAGCTCACAGGGGGGAGGCAATCAGCCCCAGCATTTT
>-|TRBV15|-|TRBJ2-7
CATSRGGSLNYEQYF
TGTGCCACCAGCAGAGGGGGATCCTTGAACTACGAGCAGTACTTC
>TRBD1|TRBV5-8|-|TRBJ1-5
CASSLVIGQGNQPQHF
TGTGCCAGCAGCCTGGTCATCGGACAGGGGAATCAGCCCCAGCATTTT
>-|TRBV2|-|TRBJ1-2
CASSEALQGRGYTF
TGTGCCAGCAGTGAAGCGCTTCAGGGTCGTGGCTACACCTTC
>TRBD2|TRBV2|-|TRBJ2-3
CASSAFLAGGPDTQYF
TGTGCCAGCAGTGCTTTCCTAGCGGGAGGCCCAGATACGCAGTATTTT
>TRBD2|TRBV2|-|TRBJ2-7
CASRGLAVEEQYF
TGTGCCAGCAGGGGACTAGCGGTTGAGGAGCAGTACTTC
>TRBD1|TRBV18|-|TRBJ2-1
CASSPGTVNNEQFF
TGTGCCAGCTCACCCGGGACAGTAAACAATGAGCAGTTCTTC
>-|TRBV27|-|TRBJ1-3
CASSYQGRSGNTIYF
TGTGCCAGCAGTTATCAGGGCCGTTCTGGAAACACCATATATTTT
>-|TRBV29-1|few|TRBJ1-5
CSVAWGNQPQHF
TGCAGCGTTGCTTGGGGGAATCAGCCCCAGCATTTT
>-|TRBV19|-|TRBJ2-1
CASSTLAPKAQEQFF
TGTGCCAGTAGTACTCTAGCACCAAAGGCACAGGAGCAGTTCTTC
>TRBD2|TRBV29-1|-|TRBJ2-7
CSVGSGGVTYEQYF
TGCAGCGTTGGGTCCGGGGGGGTAACCTACGAGCAGTACTTC
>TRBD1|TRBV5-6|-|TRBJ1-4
CASCEQGRDEKLFF
TGTGCCAGCTGCGAACAGGGGCGGGATGAAAAACTGTTTTTT
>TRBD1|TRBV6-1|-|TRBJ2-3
CASRGQGITDTQYF
TGTGCCAGCAGAGGACAGGGAATCACAGATACGCAGTATTTT
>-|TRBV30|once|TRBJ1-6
CAWSAGSGYNSPLHF
TGTGCCTGGAGTGCCGGTTCAGGATATAATTCACCCCTCCACTTT
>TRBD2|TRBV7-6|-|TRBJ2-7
CASSLRGRVIEQYF
TGTGCCAGCAGCTTACGCGGGAGGGTGATCGAGCAGTACTTC
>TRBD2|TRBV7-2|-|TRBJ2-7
CASSTGGYEQYF
TGTGCCAGCAGCACGGGGGGTTACGAGCAGTACTTC
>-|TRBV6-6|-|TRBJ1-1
CASSYSLNTEAFF
TGTGCCAGCAGTTACTCGTTGAACACTGAAGCTTTCTTT
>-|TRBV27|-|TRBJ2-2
CASRSVGAGELFF
TGTGCCAGCAGGTCCGTTGGGGCCGGGGAGCTGTTTTTT
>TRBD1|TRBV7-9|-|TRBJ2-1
CASSLVGGVGSNEQFF
TGTGCCAGCAGCCTCGTAGGGGGCGTCGGAAGCAATGAGCAGTTCTTC
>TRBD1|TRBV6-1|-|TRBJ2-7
CASSDAGQGYEQYF
TGTGCCAGCAGTGATGCGGGACAGGGGTACGAGCAGTACTTC
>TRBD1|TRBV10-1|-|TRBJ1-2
CASLRDSGHYGYTF
TGCGCCAGCCTCCGGGACAGCGGACACTATGGCTACACCTTC